Listed below are T cell receptor beta chains from one sample, sequenced in a study of cytomegalovirus exposure and HLA in healthy donors. The data were produced by immunoSEQ multiplex PCR, yet TCRdb's version contains in-frame clones alone and is incomplete. The sample has around 170,000 clones; about four fifths are singletons. Input material: PBMCs. The receptors derive from a woman aged 45-59 years in good health and CMV-seropositive. CDR3s include the opening cysteine and the closing phenylalanine or tryptophan. D genes are given only for firm matches. The size field is filled for only some rows; it gives once, few, many or a size class.

>-|-|TRBV19|TRBJ1-2
CASMRLAGQGHGYTF
TGTGCCAGTATGAGGTTGGCTGGTCAGGGTCATGGCTACACCTTC
>TRBD1|-|TRBV27|TRBJ2-3
CASSFHKTGKLTDTQYF
TGTGCCAGCAGTTTCCACAAGACAGGGAAATTGACAGATACGCAGTATTTT
>-|-|TRBV28|TRBJ1-2
CASSHHSGGSYGYTF
TGTGCCAGCAGCCATCATTCTGGGGGGAGCTATGGCTACACCTTC
>TRBD1|few|TRBV18|TRBJ2-1
CASSPGTEYNEQFF
TGTGCCAGCTCACCAGGGACAGAGTACAATGAGCAGTTCTTC
>TRBD2|-|TRBV2|TRBJ2-3
CASRAPTSGGTDTQYF
TGTGCCAGCAGGGCCCCAACTAGCGGGGGGACAGATACGCAGTATTTT
>TRBD2|few|TRBV9|TRBJ2-5
CASSVGGSDQETQYF
TGTGCCAGCAGCGTAGGCGGGAGCGATCAAGAGACCCAGTACTTC
>TRBD1|-|TRBV27|TRBJ1-2
CASRPTGGSYGYTF
TGTGCCAGCAGACCGACAGGGGGGTCCTATGGCTACACCTTC
>-|-|TRBV10-3|TRBJ1-2
CAISPLEGTYGYTF
TGTGCCATCAGTCCTCTTGAGGGAACCTATGGCTACACCTTC
>-|-|TRBV2|TRBJ1-4
CASKGPGVGEKLFF
TGTGCCAGCAAAGGGCCGGGGGTAGGTGAAAAACTGTTTTTT
>TRBD2|-|TRBV4-3|TRBJ2-7
CASSLSGAPSYEQYF
TGCGCCAGCAGCCTAAGCGGGGCCCCCTCATACGAGCAGTACTTC
>TRBD1|-|TRBV6-1|TRBJ1-6
CASSGNRGNSPLHF
TGTGCCAGCAGCGGGAACAGGGGGAATTCACCCCTCCACTTT
>-|-|TRBV18|TRBJ1-1
CASSESRAEAFF
TGTGCCAGCTCCGAAAGCAGGGCTGAAGCTTTCTTT
>TRBD1|-|TRBV6-4|TRBJ1-2
CASSADRESYGYTF
TGTGCCAGCAGTGCAGACAGGGAATCCTATGGCTACACCTTC
>-|-|TRBV6-6|TRBJ2-7
CASSLKFWESYEQYF
TGTGCCAGCAGCCTTAAATTTTGGGAGTCCTACGAGCAGTACTTC
>-|once|TRBV2|TRBJ2-2
CASTLHTGELFF
TGTGCCAGCACCCTTCACACCGGGGAGCTGTTTTTT
>-|-|TRBV4-3|TRBJ2-2
CASSQFARLEGKANTGELFF
TGCGCCAGCAGCCAATTTGCCCGTCTGGAGGGAAAAGCCAACACCGGGGAGCTGTTTTTT
>TRBD1|-|TRBV19|TRBJ1-5
CASSIIGGSTNQPQHF
TGTGCCAGTAGTATAATAGGGGGCAGTACCAATCAGCCCCAGCATTTT
>TRBD2|-|TRBV5-4|TRBJ2-1
CASSEGLAGRLNEQFF
TGTGCCAGCAGCGAGGGACTAGCGGGTAGGTTGAATGAGCAGTTCTTC
>TRBD2|-|TRBV28|TRBJ2-7
CASSTGTSGTYEQYF
TGTGCCAGCAGTACCGGGACTAGCGGAACCTACGAGCAGTACTTC
>-|-|TRBV2|TRBJ1-5
CASSEAQRPQHF
TGTGCCAGCAGTGAAGCGCAGCGGCCCCAGCATTTT
>-|-|TRBV5-1|TRBJ1-3
CASSLTGLESSGNTIYF
TGCGCCAGCAGCTTGACAGGGCTAGAGAGCTCTGGAAACACCATATATTTT
>TRBD1|-|TRBV28|TRBJ1-6
CASSFLQGPSPLHF
TGTGCCAGCAGTTTTTTACAGGGGCCTTCACCCCTCCACTTT
>-|-|TRBV5-6|TRBJ1-1
CTSSLLQGWGTEAFF
TGTACCAGCAGCTTGTTACAGGGTTGGGGCACTGAAGCTTTCTTT
>-|few|TRBV7-3|TRBJ2-7
CASSLSSSYEQYF
TGTGCCAGCAGCTTAAGCAGCTCCTACGAGCAGTACTTC
>TRBD2|-|TRBV5-1|TRBJ2-7
CASRAAGDYEQYF
TGCGCCAGCAGAGCAGCGGGGGATTACGAGCAGTACTTC
>-|-|TRBV14|TRBJ2-2
CASSQTFANTGELFF
TGTGCCAGCAGCCAAACTTTCGCGAACACCGGGGAGCTGTTTTTT
>-|-|TRBV18|TRBJ1-1
CASSPPGRGEAFF
TGTGCCAGCTCACCACCGGGTAGAGGTGAAGCTTTCTTT
>-|few|TRBV6-5|TRBJ1-1
CASSYSYRAAEAFF
TGTGCCAGCAGTTACTCCTACAGGGCTGCTGAAGCTTTCTTT